Below, 10 T cell receptor beta chains from the same sample are listed, as sequenced in a study of vaccination effects on CD4 cells after COVID-19. Sequencing was performed with immunoSEQ multiplex PCR; in TCRdb, only in-frame clones are kept and a portion is missing. This sample yields nearly 30,000 clones, of which roughly four fifths are seen a single time; roughly 15% belongs to the top ten. Antigen-specific CD4+ T cells expanded by the ViraFEST assay with viral peptide pools were then sequenced. The authors isolated CD4+ T cells after more than eight days of culture. It was two doses of either the BNT162b2 or mRNA-1273 vaccine that participants received. These receptors are not linked to any known antigen. Here the sequenced sample was CD4+ T cells from PBMCs cultured with HCoV-229E spike peptides, taken after COVID-19 vaccination. The receptors come from a human donor who received a COVID-19 vaccine.

The chain has TRBV19 and TRBJ2-1, with 9 bases fitting TRBD2. The CDR3 contains 13 residues. Germline V gene data show CDR1 as LNHDA and CDR2 as SQIVND (reference sequence). With V trimmed by 6 bases and J by 10 bases, 7 bases remained unmatched. The CDR3 spells CASSVAGALEQFF. In DNA form, the CDR3 reads TGTGCCAGTAGCGTAGCGGGGGCCTTAGAGCAGTTCTTC.

The rearrangement links TRBV18 to TRBJ1-5; tentatively, D is TRBD1 (6 bases). Germline CDR1 KGHSH, CDR2 LQKENI. With 4 bases removed from V and 1 base from J, the gap between germline ends came to 11 bases. The CDR3 covers 15 residues. In nucleotides, the CDR3 is TGTGCCAGCTCACAGCGAGGGGGGAGCAATCAGCCCCAGCATTTT. This sequence encodes CASSQRGGSNQPQHF.

The chain employs TRBV15 and TRBJ1-1; D is ambiguous. V shed 0 bases and J shed 6 bases, with 5 bases lying between them. CDR3 size: 12 residues. Germline V gene sequence: CDR1 LNHNV, CDR2 YYDKDF (reference sequence). CDR3 protein: CATSRDRAEAFF. The CDR3 bases are TGTGCCACCAGCAGAGACCGGGCTGAAGCTTTCTTT. Supplemented by reference TRBV15 and TRBJ1-1, the full variable domain reads DAMVIQNPRYQVTQFGKPVTLSCSQTLNHNVMYWYQQKSSQAPKLLFHYYDKDFNNEADTPDNFQSRRPNTSFCFLDIRSPGLGDTAMYLCATSRDRAEAFFGQGTRLTVV.

The chain combines TRBV6-5 with TRBJ2-7; 12 bases are a match to TRBD1. V was pared by 7 bases and J by 7 bases, with 11 bases of the junction left unmatched. Germline V lookup: CDR1 MNHEY, CDR2 SVGAGI. This CDR3 has 15 amino acids. For the CDR3, the DNA is TGTGCCAGCACACAACCGGGACAGGGGGCGCGAGAGCAGTACTTC. It encodes CASTQPGQGAREQYF.

This chain uses TRBV11-2 with TRBJ2-5; maybe TRBD1 (5 bases). Per the germline V gene, CDR1 is SGHAT and CDR2 is FQNNGV. There are 13 residues in the CDR3. Trimming left V 0 bases short and J 7 bases short, with 9 bases between. The CDR3 sequence is CASSLEPQGTQYF. CDR3 bases: TGTGCCAGCAGCTTAGAACCTCAGGGGACCCAGTACTTC.

The rearrangement uses TRBV20-1 and TRBJ2-5; TRBD1 or TRBD2 may be the D gene (6 bases each). The CDR3 extends over 11 amino acids. V lost 6 bases, J lost 11 bases, and 16 bases lay in between. Germline V gives CDR1 DFQATT, CDR2 SNEGSKA (reference sequence). In DNA form, the CDR3 reads TGCAGTGCCCCTTCGCGGGACATACAGTACTTC. Translated, it gives CSAPSRDIQYF.

For the CDR3, the DNA is TGTGCCAGCAGCCCGTATGAGGCTTCACCCCTCCACTTT. The encoded protein is CASSPYEASPLHF. The chain uses TRBV14 and TRBJ1-6; D gene ambiguous. Germline assignment: CDR1 SGHDN and CDR2 FVKESK. The CDR3 is made up of 13 amino acids. V was pared by 4 bases and J by 9 bases, with 10 bases between.

This chain uses TRBV11-3 with TRBJ2-2; D possibly matches TRBD1 or TRBD2 (5 bases each). The CDR3 totals 15 residues. Trimming shortened V by 5 bases and J by 4 bases, and 14 bases separated the two germline ends. Looked up from germline, CDR1 is SGHNT and CDR2 is YENEEA. Written as DNA, the CDR3 is TGTGCCAGCAGCGGGAAGGGACCCCTCACCGGGGAGCTGTTTTTT. As protein: CASSGKGPLTGELFF.

The V and J genes are TRBV4-1 and TRBJ2-5; TRBD1 agrees at 8 bases. The CDR3 has 13 residues. J was trimmed by 4 bases and V by 4 bases; bases with no gene match: 2. The germline CDR1 and CDR2 sequences are MGHRA and YSYEKL. The CDR3 bases are TGCGCCAGCAGCCTCACAGGGGGAGAGACCCAGTACTTC. Encoded protein: CASSLTGGETQYF.

This clone was recorded a few times. The chain uses TRBV16 and TRBJ2-5; D is unresolved. V dropped 1 base and J dropped 3 bases, with 9 bases sitting between them. The CDR3 has 14 amino acids. CDR1 is KGHSY, CDR2 FQNENV, per germline. CDR3 sequence reads: CASSQFDWEETQYF. CDR3 in DNA: TGTGCCAGCAGCCAATTCGACTGGGAAGAGACCCAGTACTTC.